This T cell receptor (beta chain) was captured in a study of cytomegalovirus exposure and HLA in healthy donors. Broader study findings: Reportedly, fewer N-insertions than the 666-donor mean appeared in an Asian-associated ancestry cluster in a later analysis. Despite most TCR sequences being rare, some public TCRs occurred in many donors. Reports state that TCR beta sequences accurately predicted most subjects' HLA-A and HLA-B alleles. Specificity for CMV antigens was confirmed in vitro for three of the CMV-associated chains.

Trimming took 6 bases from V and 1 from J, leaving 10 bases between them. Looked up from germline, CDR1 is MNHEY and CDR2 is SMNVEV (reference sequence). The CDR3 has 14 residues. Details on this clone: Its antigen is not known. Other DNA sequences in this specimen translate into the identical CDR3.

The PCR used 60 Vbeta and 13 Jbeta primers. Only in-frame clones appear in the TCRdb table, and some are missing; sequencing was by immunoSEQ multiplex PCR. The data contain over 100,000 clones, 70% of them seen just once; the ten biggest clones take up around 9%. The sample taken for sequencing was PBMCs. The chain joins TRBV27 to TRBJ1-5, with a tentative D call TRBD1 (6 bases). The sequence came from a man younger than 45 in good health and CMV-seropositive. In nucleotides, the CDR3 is TGTGCCAGCAGCCTCCAGGGGAGCAATCAGCCCCAGCATTTT. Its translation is CASSLQGSNQPQHF.